A single sample gave rise to the 8 T cell receptor beta chains below, sequenced in a study of cytomegalovirus exposure and HLA in healthy donors. PCR involved 60 Vbeta and 13 Jbeta primers. Profiling relied on immunoSEQ multiplex PCR, and the TCRdb table lists in-frame clones only, not all of them. This sample has some 140,000 clones; approximately 8.9% occur once, and the top ten carry roughly 6.4%. Sequencing used PBMCs. The receptor source for this set is a woman aged 40 to 50 in good health and CMV-seropositive.

This clone showed up just a few times. The chain recombines TRBV5-1 with TRBJ2-7; D possibly corresponds to TRBD1 (5 bases). The CDR3 is made up of 14 amino acids. Germline V CDR1 and CDR2: SGHRS, YFSETQ. V lost 0 bases and J lost 3, with 10 bases in between. CDR3 coding DNA: TGCGCCAGCAGCTTGGAGGTCAGGGTCTACGAGCAGTACTTC. Translation gives CASSLEVRVYEQYF.

This clone has only a few counts. The chain couples TRBV9 to TRBJ2-2, with 7 bases fitting TRBD2. CDR3 length: 17 amino acids. The J segment lost 4 bases and the V segment lost 0 bases, leaving 9 bases of the junction unmatched. CDR1 is SGDLS and CDR2 is YYNGEE in the germline V gene. The CDR3 nucleotides read TGTGCCAGCAGCGTAGGGCCTGGGGGGAGGGGCACCGGGGAGCTGTTTTTT. Amino acids: CASSVGPGGRGTGELFF.

The chain recombines TRBV4-3 with TRBJ2-3; D may be TRBD1 (5 bases). Germline assignment: CDR1 LGHNA and CDR2 YSLEER. CDR3 length: 17 residues. V shed 3 bases and J shed 2 bases, with 18 bases lying between them. The CDR3 DNA is TGCGCCAGCAGCCAGTCAGAAAGGGGTTCCTCCACAGATACGCAGTATTTT. Its protein is CASSQSERGSSTDTQYF.

This clone was seen once. The V and J genes are TRBV11-3 and TRBJ2-7; no clear D gene. Per germline, CDR1 SGHNT and CDR2 YENEEA. This CDR3 region has 14 residues. With 1 base removed from V and 2 bases from J, the gap between germline ends came to 9 bases. The CDR3 is CASSLGPDTYEQYF. The CDR3 DNA follows: TGTGCCAGCAGCTTAGGTCCCGACACCTACGAGCAGTACTTC.

This clone occurred a few times. CDR3 nucleotides: TGTGCCAGCAGCTTGAGACCCGCAGGGAACACTGAAGCTTTCTTT. It yields the protein CASSLRPAGNTEAFF. The genes are TRBV7-2 and TRBJ1-1; D gene ambiguous. CDR3 length: 15 residues. The V and J ends lost 3 bases and 1 base respectively, with 12 bases between them. Germline V gene data show CDR1 as SGHTA and CDR2 as FQGNSA.

The chain couples TRBV6-5 to TRBJ2-1; 10 bases agree with TRBD2. V dropped 4 bases and J dropped 5; count of bases not matched to a gene: 5. The CDR3 runs to 15 residues. Germline CDR1 and CDR2: MNHEY and SVGAGI. The CDR3 bases are TGTGCCAGCAGTTGGCAGCGGGGGGGAAACAATGAGCAGTTCTTC. Amino acids: CASSWQRGGNNEQFF.

The table lists this clone with many counts. The genes are TRBV2 and TRBJ2-5; weak D call: TRBD2 (5 bases). Germline CDR1 and CDR2: SNHLY and FYNNEI. This CDR3 spans 15 amino acids. V lost 7 bases to trimming and J lost 5 bases, with 20 bases between them. CDR3 sequence reads: CASIKESGKGETQYF. The CDR3 bases are TGTGCCAGCATCAAAGAATCGGGGAAAGGCGAGACCCAGTACTTC.

The V gene is TRBV29-1, the J gene TRBJ2-7; D is perhaps TRBD1 (6 bases). The CDR3 is 13 residues long. Between the trimmed V and J ends, which lost 4 bases and 6 bases, there was a span of 16 bases. Germline CDR1 reads SQVTM; CDR2 reads ANQGSEA. The CDR3 protein is CSVAQGPWLEQYF. CDR3 DNA sequence: TGCAGCGTTGCCCAGGGGCCTTGGCTCGAGCAGTACTTC.